This TCR beta chain is from a study of blood T cells in healthy people across ages. The CDR3 spans 15 residues. Per germline, CDR1 SGHRS and CDR2 YFSETQ. This clonotype has at least ten counts. Its specificity is not known. Mismatch with germline at one junction end may stem from a read error. The authors extracted at least 5 micrograms of total RNA per sample. Then a second PCR, running about 7 to 11 cycles, was carried out with a sample-barcoded 5' primer and a J-beta primer mix. Unique molecular identifiers of 12 random nucleotides labeled each cDNA. Via MiXCR, TCRdb re-called the 5' RACE reads, giving one row per CDR3 protein. Here the sample spans about a million distinct CDR3 sequences, under 50% being singletons. Study-level points and caveats: It was found that TCR beta diversity correlated strongly with the percentage of naive T cells.

The sequence was collected from a man aged 25-45 years in good health. The sequenced material came from blood. The chain recombines TRBV5-1 with TRBJ2-3, with 14 bases lining up with TRBD2. The CDR3 DNA reads as TGTGCCAGCAGCTCGGGACTAGCGGGGGCCGATACGCAGTATTTT. It specifies CASSSGLAGADTQYF. The complete variable domain, with remaining parts taken from reference TRBV5-1 and TRBJ2-3, reads KAGVTQTPRYLIKTRGQQVTLSCSPISGHRSVSWYQQTPGQGLQFLFEYFSETQRNKGNFPGRFSGRQFSNSRSEMNVSTLELGDSALYLCASSSGLAGADTQYFGPGTRLTVL.